A selection of T cell receptor beta chains follows, all from one sample in a study of blood T cell repertoires in COVID-19. Generated by immunoSEQ multiplex PCR, the TCRdb table keeps only in-frame clones and is missing some. The data show about 300,000 clones, with about 90% seen just once and nearly 6.5% held by the top ten. Specimen: peripheral blood. These receptors were obtained from a man aged 18-30 years who had recovered from COVID-19. Each CDR3 is given with its conserved first and last residue. Fields, in order: CDR3 DNA, CDR3 protein, D gene, J gene, clone size, V gene. The D gene is left open where the match is weak. The size entry is marked missing in some rows and otherwise reads once, few, many or a size class.

CDR3 DNA: TGTGCCAGCAGTTCGGACAGGTCCAACGAGCAGTACTTC
CDR3 protein: CASSSDRSNEQYF
D gene: TRBD1
J gene: TRBJ2-7
clone size: once
V gene: TRBV27

CDR3 DNA: TGTGCCAGCATCCAGCAGTGGGAAGGGGACACTGAAGCTTTCTTT
CDR3 protein: CASIQQWEGDTEAFF
D gene: -
J gene: TRBJ1-1
clone size: -
V gene: TRBV5-4

CDR3 DNA: TGTGCCAGCAGCTTACAGGGGTGGACCACTGAAGCTTTCTTT
CDR3 protein: CASSLQGWTTEAFF
D gene: -
J gene: TRBJ1-1
clone size: -
V gene: TRBV11-2

CDR3 DNA: TGTGCCAGCAGCCAACGGACAGGGCCCTACGAGCAGTACTTC
CDR3 protein: CASSQRTGPYEQYF
D gene: TRBD1
J gene: TRBJ2-7
clone size: -
V gene: TRBV4-2

CDR3 DNA: TGTGCCAGCAGCTTAGTGGCTAGCGGGGGGGTCACAGATACGCAGTATTTT
CDR3 protein: CASSLVASGGVTDTQYF
D gene: TRBD2
J gene: TRBJ2-3
clone size: -
V gene: TRBV7-8

CDR3 DNA: TGTGCCAGCAGTTTAACAGGGGCCTCCTACAATGAGCAGTTCTTC
CDR3 protein: CASSLTGASYNEQFF
D gene: TRBD1
J gene: TRBJ2-1
clone size: -
V gene: TRBV2

CDR3 DNA: TGTGCCAGCAGCCTACCCAAGGCGAGCGACAGTGTAAACCCCCGTGCTAACTATGGCTACACCTTC
CDR3 protein: CASSLPKASDSVNPRANYGYTF
D gene: -
J gene: TRBJ1-2
clone size: -
V gene: TRBV6-2/TRBV6-3

CDR3 DNA: TGTGCCAGCAGCAAACAGTGGACAGGGGAGTTGAACACTGAAGCTTTCTTT
CDR3 protein: CASSKQWTGELNTEAFF
D gene: -
J gene: TRBJ1-1
clone size: once
V gene: TRBV21-1

CDR3 DNA: TGTGCCAGCAGCCAGACTACAGTTACGGGCTCTGGAAACACCATATATTTT
CDR3 protein: CASSQTTVTGSGNTIYF
D gene: -
J gene: TRBJ1-3
clone size: -
V gene: TRBV4-2

CDR3 DNA: TGTGCCAGTATTGGGGGGAGACAGCGCAATCAGCCCCAGCATTTT
CDR3 protein: CASIGGRQRNQPQHF
D gene: -
J gene: TRBJ1-5
clone size: -
V gene: TRBV19

CDR3 DNA: TGTGCCAGCAGCTTAGCGGGCGGGGGGCTGGAGACCCAGTACTTC
CDR3 protein: CASSLAGGGLETQYF
D gene: TRBD2
J gene: TRBJ2-5
clone size: once
V gene: TRBV11-2

CDR3 DNA: TGTGCCAGCTCACCCTGGACTAGCGGAGACAATGAGCAGTTCTTC
CDR3 protein: CASSPWTSGDNEQFF
D gene: TRBD2
J gene: TRBJ2-1
clone size: -
V gene: TRBV18

CDR3 DNA: TGTGCCAGCAGTTCACCGGGACAGGGGAACTATGGCTACACCTTC
CDR3 protein: CASSSPGQGNYGYTF
D gene: TRBD1
J gene: TRBJ1-2
clone size: -
V gene: TRBV6-2/TRBV6-3

CDR3 DNA: TGTGCCAGCAGCTTAGGGGGCCAGGGGGCTGAAAAACTGTTTTTT
CDR3 protein: CASSLGGQGAEKLFF
D gene: TRBD1
J gene: TRBJ1-4
clone size: -
V gene: TRBV7-2

CDR3 DNA: TGTGCCATCTGCCGGGGGGCGCATGAAAAACTGTTTTTT
CDR3 protein: CAICRGAHEKLFF
D gene: -
J gene: TRBJ1-4
clone size: -
V gene: TRBV10-3

CDR3 DNA: TGTGCCAGCAGCGTAGGAGGGGGAGCCGGGGAGCTGTTTTTT
CDR3 protein: CASSVGGGAGELFF
D gene: -
J gene: TRBJ2-2
clone size: -
V gene: TRBV9

CDR3 DNA: TGTGCCAGCTCACCAACAGGGGGCCGGGAGACCCAGTACTTC
CDR3 protein: CASSPTGGRETQYF
D gene: TRBD1
J gene: TRBJ2-5
clone size: -
V gene: TRBV18

CDR3 DNA: TGTGCCAGCTCACCAGCGGGGAGGGGCAGAGATCAGCCCCAGCATTTT
CDR3 protein: CASSPAGRGRDQPQHF
D gene: -
J gene: TRBJ1-5
clone size: -
V gene: TRBV18

CDR3 DNA: TGCGCCAGCAGCCAAGATCTTGGGGGGTGGAACACTGAAGCTTTCTTT
CDR3 protein: CASSQDLGGWNTEAFF
D gene: -
J gene: TRBJ1-1
clone size: -
V gene: TRBV4-3

CDR3 DNA: TGTGCCAGCAGCTTATCAGGCGGGGGCTACGATACGCAGTATTTT
CDR3 protein: CASSLSGGGYDTQYF
D gene: -
J gene: TRBJ2-3
clone size: -
V gene: TRBV7-3

CDR3 DNA: TGTGCCAGCAGCTTAGGGGCCAGGGGCCACTCCTACGAGCAGTACTTC
CDR3 protein: CASSLGARGHSYEQYF
D gene: -
J gene: TRBJ2-7
clone size: -
V gene: TRBV7-6

CDR3 DNA: TGCGCCAGCAGCCGATATAAGGAATTTAGCGGGAGACGAGAGACCCAGTACTTC
CDR3 protein: CASSRYKEFSGRRETQYF
D gene: TRBD2
J gene: TRBJ2-5
clone size: -
V gene: TRBV4-1

CDR3 DNA: TGTGCCAGCAGCTCCCGAGGGGGCACCCTCCACTTT
CDR3 protein: CASSSRGGTLHF
D gene: TRBD1
J gene: TRBJ1-6
clone size: -
V gene: TRBV13

CDR3 DNA: TGTGCCTGCCGGGTGTCGAACACTGAAGCTTTCTTT
CDR3 protein: CACRVSNTEAFF
D gene: -
J gene: TRBJ1-1
clone size: -
V gene: TRBV6-6

CDR3 DNA: TGTGCCAGCAGAGATAGCGGTTACAATGAGCAGTTCTTC
CDR3 protein: CASRDSGYNEQFF
D gene: -
J gene: TRBJ2-1
clone size: -
V gene: TRBV2

CDR3 DNA: TGTGCCAGCAGTTCCAGACAGGGGGGGAATGGCTACACCTTC
CDR3 protein: CASSSRQGGNGYTF
D gene: TRBD1
J gene: TRBJ1-2
clone size: -
V gene: TRBV6-5

CDR3 DNA: TGTGCCAGCAGCTTAGGTACAGGGGGGATTAACTATGGCTACACCTTC
CDR3 protein: CASSLGTGGINYGYTF
D gene: TRBD1
J gene: TRBJ1-2
clone size: -
V gene: TRBV7-2

CDR3 DNA: TGTGCCACCGAACCAGGGAACACTGAAGCTTTCTTT
CDR3 protein: CATEPGNTEAFF
D gene: -
J gene: TRBJ1-1
clone size: -
V gene: TRBV6-5

CDR3 DNA: TGTGCCAGCAAACAGACAGCGATAAGCTCTGGAAACACCATATATTTT
CDR3 protein: CASKQTAISSGNTIYF
D gene: -
J gene: TRBJ1-3
clone size: -
V gene: TRBV3-1/TRBV3-2

CDR3 DNA: TGCGCCAGCAGATCAAACAGGGATTATGGCACTGAAGCTTTCTTT
CDR3 protein: CASRSNRDYGTEAFF
D gene: -
J gene: TRBJ1-1
clone size: many
V gene: TRBV5-1

CDR3 DNA: TGCGCCAGCAGCCAGGCCGGGGCTGAAGCTTTCTTT
CDR3 protein: CASSQAGAEAFF
D gene: -
J gene: TRBJ1-1
clone size: -
V gene: TRBV5-1

CDR3 DNA: TGTGCCAGTGCGCAGGGACCAGGGTCGGGAGGGACCGGGGAGCTGTTTTTT
CDR3 protein: CASAQGPGSGGTGELFF
D gene: TRBD2
J gene: TRBJ2-2
clone size: -
V gene: TRBV19

CDR3 DNA: TGTGCCAGTAGTATTGGCCAGGGTTCAGCTTTCTTT
CDR3 protein: CASSIGQGSAFF
D gene: -
J gene: TRBJ1-1
clone size: -
V gene: TRBV19

CDR3 DNA: TGTGCCAGCAGCCAAGAAAACGCGTTCGCAGGGAATAATGAGCAGTTCTTC
CDR3 protein: CASSQENAFAGNNEQFF
D gene: -
J gene: TRBJ2-1
clone size: -
V gene: TRBV3-1/TRBV3-2

CDR3 DNA: TGTGCCAGCACCCCCACTAGCGCACACAATGAGCAGTTCTTC
CDR3 protein: CASTPTSAHNEQFF
D gene: TRBD2
J gene: TRBJ2-1
clone size: -
V gene: TRBV2

CDR3 DNA: TGTGCCAGCAGCTTGGGCGGGGGGCAGCCGTACGGGGAGCTGTTTTTT
CDR3 protein: CASSLGGGQPYGELFF
D gene: TRBD2
J gene: TRBJ2-2
clone size: -
V gene: TRBV5-5

CDR3 DNA: TGTGCCAGCAGCGGAACTAGCGGGAGGGCGGACGAGCAGTACTTC
CDR3 protein: CASSGTSGRADEQYF
D gene: TRBD2
J gene: TRBJ2-7
clone size: -
V gene: TRBV9

CDR3 DNA: TGCAGCGTTGAAACGGGGATGAACACTGAAGCTTTCTTT
CDR3 protein: CSVETGMNTEAFF
D gene: -
J gene: TRBJ1-1
clone size: -
V gene: TRBV29-1

CDR3 DNA: TGTGCCACCAGCATAGAGCTGGGTGGGAGCTCCTACAATGAGCAGTTCTTC
CDR3 protein: CATSIELGGSSYNEQFF
D gene: -
J gene: TRBJ2-1
clone size: -
V gene: TRBV15

CDR3 DNA: TGTGCCAGCAGCTTAGCAGGGGTAGATACGCAGTATTTT
CDR3 protein: CASSLAGVDTQYF
D gene: -
J gene: TRBJ2-3
clone size: -
V gene: TRBV7-9

CDR3 DNA: TGCGCCAGCAGCTTGGACCCGCAGGGGGGATTTTATGGCTACACCTTC
CDR3 protein: CASSLDPQGGFYGYTF
D gene: TRBD1
J gene: TRBJ1-2
clone size: -
V gene: TRBV5-1

CDR3 DNA: TGTGCCAGCAGTTCCCCCGCCCTAGCGGGAACAGATACGCAGTATTTT
CDR3 protein: CASSSPALAGTDTQYF
D gene: TRBD2
J gene: TRBJ2-3
clone size: -
V gene: TRBV28

CDR3 DNA: TGTGCCAGCAGCCCCAGATATAGCAATCAGCCCCAGCATTTT
CDR3 protein: CASSPRYSNQPQHF
D gene: -
J gene: TRBJ1-5
clone size: -
V gene: TRBV7-8

CDR3 DNA: TGCGCCAGCAGTCAAAAAACAGGGAACTCCTACGAGCAGTACTTC
CDR3 protein: CASSQKTGNSYEQYF
D gene: -
J gene: TRBJ2-7
clone size: -
V gene: TRBV10-1

CDR3 DNA: TGTGCCAGCAGCTCAAAACAGTACCCCTACAATGAGCAGTTCTTC
CDR3 protein: CASSSKQYPYNEQFF
D gene: -
J gene: TRBJ2-1
clone size: once
V gene: TRBV7-9

CDR3 DNA: TGTGCCAGCAGGACCCCGGGGGGGCCCCAGCATTTT
CDR3 protein: CASRTPGGPQHF
D gene: -
J gene: TRBJ1-5
clone size: -
V gene: TRBV28

CDR3 DNA: TGTGCCAGCAGCTCTCCGCCGGAGAAAGCTTTCTTT
CDR3 protein: CASSSPPEKAFF
D gene: -
J gene: TRBJ1-1
clone size: -
V gene: TRBV11-2

CDR3 DNA: TGTGCCAGCAGCTTACTAGCGGCCTACGAGCAGTACTTC
CDR3 protein: CASSLLAAYEQYF
D gene: TRBD2
J gene: TRBJ2-7
clone size: -
V gene: TRBV7-9

CDR3 DNA: TGTGCCAGCAGGCCGGGACTAGCGGCCGTCAACGAGCAGTACTTC
CDR3 protein: CASRPGLAAVNEQYF
D gene: TRBD2
J gene: TRBJ2-7
clone size: few
V gene: TRBV2

CDR3 DNA: TGTGCCATCAGTGTTCCGGGACAGGGGGGTACTGAAGCTTTCTTT
CDR3 protein: CAISVPGQGGTEAFF
D gene: TRBD1
J gene: TRBJ1-1
clone size: -
V gene: TRBV10-3

CDR3 DNA: TGTGCCAGCAGCTCTAACCGGGGCTACAATGAGCAGTTCTTC
CDR3 protein: CASSSNRGYNEQFF
D gene: -
J gene: TRBJ2-1
clone size: -
V gene: TRBV7-8

CDR3 DNA: TGTGCCAGCAGTCGTTCGATCGGGACTAGCGGGACACCCAATGAGCAGTTCTTC
CDR3 protein: CASSRSIGTSGTPNEQFF
D gene: TRBD2
J gene: TRBJ2-1
clone size: -
V gene: TRBV2

CDR3 DNA: TGTGCCAGCAGCCAAGTGGGGCAGGGGAAGAGCTACACCTTC
CDR3 protein: CASSQVGQGKSYTF
D gene: -
J gene: TRBJ1-2
clone size: few
V gene: TRBV3-1/TRBV3-2

CDR3 DNA: TGTGCCAGCAGTTCGCTTCCCGGACAGGGTCTCCGTCAGCCCCAGCATTTT
CDR3 protein: CASSSLPGQGLRQPQHF
D gene: TRBD1
J gene: TRBJ1-5
clone size: -
V gene: TRBV27

CDR3 DNA: TGTGCCAGTAGTGGAGGGGGACAGTCTTTCTACGAGCAGTACTTC
CDR3 protein: CASSGGGQSFYEQYF
D gene: -
J gene: TRBJ2-7
clone size: -
V gene: TRBV19

CDR3 DNA: TGTGCCAGCAGCCAAGATCTGGACAGGGGATACTATGGCTACACCTTC
CDR3 protein: CASSQDLDRGYYGYTF
D gene: TRBD1
J gene: TRBJ1-2
clone size: -
V gene: TRBV4-2

CDR3 DNA: TGTGCCAGCAGCTCGGGACAGGGGGGATCCTACGAGCAGTACTTC
CDR3 protein: CASSSGQGGSYEQYF
D gene: TRBD1
J gene: TRBJ2-7
clone size: -
V gene: TRBV13